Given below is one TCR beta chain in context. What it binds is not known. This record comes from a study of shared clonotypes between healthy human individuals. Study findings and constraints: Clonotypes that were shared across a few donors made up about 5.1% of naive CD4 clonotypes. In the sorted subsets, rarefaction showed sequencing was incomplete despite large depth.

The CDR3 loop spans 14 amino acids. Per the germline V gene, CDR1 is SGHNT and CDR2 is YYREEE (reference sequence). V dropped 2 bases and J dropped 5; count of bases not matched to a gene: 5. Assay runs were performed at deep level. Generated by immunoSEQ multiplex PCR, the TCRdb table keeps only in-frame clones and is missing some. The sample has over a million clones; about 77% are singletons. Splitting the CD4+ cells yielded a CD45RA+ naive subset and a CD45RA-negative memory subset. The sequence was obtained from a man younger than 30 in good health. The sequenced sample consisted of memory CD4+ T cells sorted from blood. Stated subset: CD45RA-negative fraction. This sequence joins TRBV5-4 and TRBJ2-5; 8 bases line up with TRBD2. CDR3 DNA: TGTGCCAGCAGCTTTGACGCGGGAGGTGAGACCCAGTACTTC. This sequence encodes CASSFDAGGETQYF.